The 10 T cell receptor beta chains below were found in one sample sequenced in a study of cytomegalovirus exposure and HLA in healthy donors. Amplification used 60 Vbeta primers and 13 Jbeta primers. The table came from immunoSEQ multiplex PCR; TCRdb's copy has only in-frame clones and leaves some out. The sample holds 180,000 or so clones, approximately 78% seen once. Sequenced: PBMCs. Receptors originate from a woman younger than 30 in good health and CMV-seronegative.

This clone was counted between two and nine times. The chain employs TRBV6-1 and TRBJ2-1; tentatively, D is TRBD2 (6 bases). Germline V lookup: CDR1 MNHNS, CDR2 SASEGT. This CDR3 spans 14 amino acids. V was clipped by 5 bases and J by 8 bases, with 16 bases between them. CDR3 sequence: CASSLSGENHEQFF. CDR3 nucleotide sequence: TGTGCCAGCAGTCTCTCGGGAGAAAACCATGAGCAGTTCTTC.

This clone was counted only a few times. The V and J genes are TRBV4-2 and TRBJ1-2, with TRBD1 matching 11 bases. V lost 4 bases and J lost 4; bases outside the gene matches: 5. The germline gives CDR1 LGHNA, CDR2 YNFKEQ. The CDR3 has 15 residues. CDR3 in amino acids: CASSRGQGDSYGYTF. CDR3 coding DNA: TGTGCCAGCAGCCGGGGACAGGGGGATTCCTATGGCTACACCTTC.

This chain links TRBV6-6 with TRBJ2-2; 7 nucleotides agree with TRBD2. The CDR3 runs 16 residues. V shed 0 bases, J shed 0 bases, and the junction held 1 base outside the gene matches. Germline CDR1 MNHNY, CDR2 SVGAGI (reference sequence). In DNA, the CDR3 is TGTGCCAGCAGTTACTCGGGGGGGGCGAACACCGGGGAGCTGTTTTTT. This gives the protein CASSYSGGANTGELFF.

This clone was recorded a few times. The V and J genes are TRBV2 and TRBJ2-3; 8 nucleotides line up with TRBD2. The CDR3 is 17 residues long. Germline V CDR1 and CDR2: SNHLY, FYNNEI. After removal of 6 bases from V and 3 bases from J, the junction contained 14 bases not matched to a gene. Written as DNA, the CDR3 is TGTGCCAGCAGAGACCGGCGAGCGGGAGTATTAACAGATACGCAGTATTTT. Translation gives CASRDRRAGVLTDTQYF.

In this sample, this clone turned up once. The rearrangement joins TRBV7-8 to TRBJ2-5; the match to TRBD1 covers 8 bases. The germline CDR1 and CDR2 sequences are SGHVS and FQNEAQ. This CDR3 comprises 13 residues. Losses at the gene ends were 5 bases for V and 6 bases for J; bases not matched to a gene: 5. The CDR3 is CASSLTGGKTQYF. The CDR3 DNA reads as TGTGCCAGCAGCCTAACAGGGGGAAAGACCCAGTACTTC.

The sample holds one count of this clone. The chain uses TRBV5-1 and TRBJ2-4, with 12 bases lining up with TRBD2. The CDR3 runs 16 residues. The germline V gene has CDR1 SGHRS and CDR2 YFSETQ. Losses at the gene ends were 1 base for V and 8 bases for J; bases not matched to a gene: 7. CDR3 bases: TGCGCCAGCAGCTTGAGACGACTAGCGGGAGAAGACATTCAGTACTTC. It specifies CASSLRRLAGEDIQYF.

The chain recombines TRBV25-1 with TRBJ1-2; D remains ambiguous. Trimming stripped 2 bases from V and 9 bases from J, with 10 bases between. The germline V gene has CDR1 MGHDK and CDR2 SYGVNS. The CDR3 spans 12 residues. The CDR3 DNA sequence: TGTGCCAGCAGTGAAGATCACAGAAGCTACACCTTC. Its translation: CASSEDHRSYTF.

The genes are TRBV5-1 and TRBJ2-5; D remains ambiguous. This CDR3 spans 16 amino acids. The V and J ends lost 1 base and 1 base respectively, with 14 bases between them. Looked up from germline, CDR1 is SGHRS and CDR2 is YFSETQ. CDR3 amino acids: CASSLLGGQPQETQYF. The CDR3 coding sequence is TGCGCCAGCAGCTTGCTTGGTGGGCAGCCCCAAGAGACCCAGTACTTC.

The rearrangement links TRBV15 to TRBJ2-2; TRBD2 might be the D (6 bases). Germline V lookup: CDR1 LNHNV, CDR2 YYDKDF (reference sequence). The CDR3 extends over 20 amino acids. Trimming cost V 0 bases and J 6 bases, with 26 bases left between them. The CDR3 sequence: CATSRDIGRSFEREAGELFF. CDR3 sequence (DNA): TGTGCCACCAGCAGAGATATTGGACGGAGTTTCGAGAGGGAGGCCGGGGAGCTGTTTTTT.

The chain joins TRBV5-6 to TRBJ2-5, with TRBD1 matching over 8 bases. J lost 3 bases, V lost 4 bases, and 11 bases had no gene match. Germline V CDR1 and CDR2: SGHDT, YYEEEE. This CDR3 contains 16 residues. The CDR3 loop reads CASSILAQGAKETQYF. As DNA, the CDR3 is TGTGCCAGCAGCATCTTGGCTCAGGGGGCCAAAGAGACCCAGTACTTC.